This T cell receptor (beta chain) is from a study of T cells in Graves' hyperthyroidism and ophthalmopathy. This clonotype was observed many times. What was amplified from RNA transcripts were TCR beta CDR3 regions. HTBI primers drove first-round RT-PCR of the TCR CDR3. Each CDR3 protein is one row after TCRdb ran MiXCR on the multiplex PCR reads. The table lists under 450,000 distinct CDR3 sequences, around a sixth of them singletons, with around 14% in the top ten. The CDR3 is 11 residues long. Trimming pared 5 bases from V and 5 bases from J, leaving 10 bases between. CDR1 is SQVTM and CDR2 is ANQGSEA in the germline V gene.

This clonotype was sampled from a young woman with Graves' hyperthyroidism. V is TRBV29-1 and J is TRBJ2-7; D unclear. Sequenced: blood. CDR3 loop: CSVRMGHEQYF. The DNA for the CDR3 is TGCAGCGTTCGGATGGGCCACGAGCAGTACTTC.